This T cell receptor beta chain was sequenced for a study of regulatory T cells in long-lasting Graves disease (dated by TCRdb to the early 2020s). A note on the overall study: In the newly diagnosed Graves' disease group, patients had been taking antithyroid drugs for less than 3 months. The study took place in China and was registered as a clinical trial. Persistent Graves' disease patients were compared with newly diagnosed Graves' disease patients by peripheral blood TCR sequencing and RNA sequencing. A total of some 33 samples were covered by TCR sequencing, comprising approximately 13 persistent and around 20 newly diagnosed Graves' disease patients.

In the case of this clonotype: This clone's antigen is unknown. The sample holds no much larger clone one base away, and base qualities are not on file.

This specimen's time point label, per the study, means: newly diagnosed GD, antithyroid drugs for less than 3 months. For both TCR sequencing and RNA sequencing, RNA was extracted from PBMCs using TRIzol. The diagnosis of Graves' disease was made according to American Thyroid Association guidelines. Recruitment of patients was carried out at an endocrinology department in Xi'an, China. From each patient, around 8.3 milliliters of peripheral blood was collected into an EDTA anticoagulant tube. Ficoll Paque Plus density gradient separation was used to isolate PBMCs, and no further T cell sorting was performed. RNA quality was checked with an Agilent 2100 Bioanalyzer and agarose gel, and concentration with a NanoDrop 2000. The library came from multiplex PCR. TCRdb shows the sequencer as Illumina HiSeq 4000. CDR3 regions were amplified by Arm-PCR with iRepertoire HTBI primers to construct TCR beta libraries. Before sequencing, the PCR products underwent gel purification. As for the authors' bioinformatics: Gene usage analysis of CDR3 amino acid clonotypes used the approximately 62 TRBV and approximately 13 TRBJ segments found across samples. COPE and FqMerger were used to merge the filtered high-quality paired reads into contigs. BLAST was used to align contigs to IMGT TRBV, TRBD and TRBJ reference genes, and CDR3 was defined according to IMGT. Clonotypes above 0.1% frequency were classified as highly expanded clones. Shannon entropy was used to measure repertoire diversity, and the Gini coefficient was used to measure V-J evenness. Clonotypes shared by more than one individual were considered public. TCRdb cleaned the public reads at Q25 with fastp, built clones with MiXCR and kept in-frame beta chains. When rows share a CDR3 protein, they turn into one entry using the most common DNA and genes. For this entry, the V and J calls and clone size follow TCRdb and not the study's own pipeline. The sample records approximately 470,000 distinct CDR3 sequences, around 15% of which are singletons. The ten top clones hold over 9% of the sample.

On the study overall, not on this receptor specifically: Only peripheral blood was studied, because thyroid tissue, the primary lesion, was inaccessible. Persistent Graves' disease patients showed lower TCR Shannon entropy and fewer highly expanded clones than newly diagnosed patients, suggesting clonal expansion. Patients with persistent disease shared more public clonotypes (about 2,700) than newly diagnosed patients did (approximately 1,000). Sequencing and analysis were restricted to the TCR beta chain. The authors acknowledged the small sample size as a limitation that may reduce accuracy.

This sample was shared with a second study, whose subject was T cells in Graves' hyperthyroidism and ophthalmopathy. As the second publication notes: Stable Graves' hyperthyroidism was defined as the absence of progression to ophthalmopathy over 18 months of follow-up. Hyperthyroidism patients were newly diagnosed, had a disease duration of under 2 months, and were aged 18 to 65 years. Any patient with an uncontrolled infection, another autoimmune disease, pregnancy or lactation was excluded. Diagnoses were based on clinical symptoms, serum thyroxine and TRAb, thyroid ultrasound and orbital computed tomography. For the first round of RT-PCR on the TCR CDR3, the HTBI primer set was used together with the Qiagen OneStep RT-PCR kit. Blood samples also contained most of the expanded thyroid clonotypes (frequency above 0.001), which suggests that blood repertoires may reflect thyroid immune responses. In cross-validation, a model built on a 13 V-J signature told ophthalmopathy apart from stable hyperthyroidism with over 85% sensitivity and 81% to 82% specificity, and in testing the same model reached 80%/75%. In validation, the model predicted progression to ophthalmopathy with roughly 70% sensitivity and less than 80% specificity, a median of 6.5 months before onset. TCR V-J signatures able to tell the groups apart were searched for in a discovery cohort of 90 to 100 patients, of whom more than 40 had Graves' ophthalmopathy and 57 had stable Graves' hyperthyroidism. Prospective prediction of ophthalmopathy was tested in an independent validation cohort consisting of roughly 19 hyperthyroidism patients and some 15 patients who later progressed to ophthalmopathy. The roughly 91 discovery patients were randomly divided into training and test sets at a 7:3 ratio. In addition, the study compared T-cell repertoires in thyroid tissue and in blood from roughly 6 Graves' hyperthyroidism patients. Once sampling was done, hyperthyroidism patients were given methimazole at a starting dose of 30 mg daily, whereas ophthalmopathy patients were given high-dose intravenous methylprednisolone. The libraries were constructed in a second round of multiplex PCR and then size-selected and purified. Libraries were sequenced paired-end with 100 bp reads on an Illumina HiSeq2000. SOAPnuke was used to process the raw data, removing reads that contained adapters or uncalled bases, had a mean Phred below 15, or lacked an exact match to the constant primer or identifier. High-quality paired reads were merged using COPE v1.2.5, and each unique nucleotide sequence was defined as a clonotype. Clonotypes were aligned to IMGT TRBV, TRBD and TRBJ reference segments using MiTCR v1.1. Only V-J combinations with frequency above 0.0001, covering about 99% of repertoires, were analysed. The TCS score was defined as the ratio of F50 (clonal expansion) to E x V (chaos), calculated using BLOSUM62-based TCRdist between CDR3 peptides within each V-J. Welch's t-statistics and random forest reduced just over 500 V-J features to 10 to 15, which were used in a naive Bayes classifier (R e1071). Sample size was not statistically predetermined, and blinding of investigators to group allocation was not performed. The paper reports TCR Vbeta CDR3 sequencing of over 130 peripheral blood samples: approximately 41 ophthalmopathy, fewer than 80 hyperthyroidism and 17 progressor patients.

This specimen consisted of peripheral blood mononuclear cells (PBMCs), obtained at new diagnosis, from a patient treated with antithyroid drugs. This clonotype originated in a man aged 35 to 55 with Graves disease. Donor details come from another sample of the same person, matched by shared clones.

DNA sequence: TGCAGTGCTAGAGTTCTAGCGACAGATACGCAGTATTTT. It translates as CSARVLATDTQYF. The chain couples TRBV20-1 to TRBJ2-3, with TRBD2 perhaps the D gene, on 6 matching bases. Cut back by 1 base and 3 bases, the V and J ends lie 8 bases apart. Inclusive of the bounding cysteine and phenylalanine, the CDR3 is 13 residues long. The DNA shown is the 39-base CDR3, in frame from base 1. From a lookup of the germline V gene (reference sequence), CDR1 and CDR2 are DFQATT and SNEGSKA.